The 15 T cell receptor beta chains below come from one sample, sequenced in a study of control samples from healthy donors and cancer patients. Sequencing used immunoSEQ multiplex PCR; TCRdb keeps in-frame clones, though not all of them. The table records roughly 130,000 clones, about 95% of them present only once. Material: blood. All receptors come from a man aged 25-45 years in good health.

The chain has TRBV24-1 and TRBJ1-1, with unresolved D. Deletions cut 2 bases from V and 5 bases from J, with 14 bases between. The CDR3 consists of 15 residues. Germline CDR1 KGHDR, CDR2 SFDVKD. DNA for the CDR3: TGTGCCACCAGTGATTCGGGAGGACGTCGGACTGAAGCTTTCTTT. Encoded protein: CATSDSGGRRTEAFF.

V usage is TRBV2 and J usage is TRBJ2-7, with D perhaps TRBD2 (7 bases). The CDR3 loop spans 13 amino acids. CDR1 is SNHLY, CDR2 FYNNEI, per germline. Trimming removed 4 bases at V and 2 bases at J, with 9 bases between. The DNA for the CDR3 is TGTGCCAGCAGTGTGGGGGGGCCCTACGAGCAGTACTTC. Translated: CASSVGGPYEQYF.

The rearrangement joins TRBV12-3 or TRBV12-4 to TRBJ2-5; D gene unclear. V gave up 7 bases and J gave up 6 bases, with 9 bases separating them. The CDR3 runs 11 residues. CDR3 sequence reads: CASTLGQTQYF. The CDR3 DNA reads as TGTGCCAGCACCTTAGGCCAGACCCAGTACTTC.

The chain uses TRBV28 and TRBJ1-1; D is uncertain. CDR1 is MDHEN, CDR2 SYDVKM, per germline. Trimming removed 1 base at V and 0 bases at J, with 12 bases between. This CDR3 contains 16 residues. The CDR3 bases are TGTGCCAGCAGTTTATTTCGGGTCGGGATGAACACTGAAGCTTTCTTT. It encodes CASSLFRVGMNTEAFF.

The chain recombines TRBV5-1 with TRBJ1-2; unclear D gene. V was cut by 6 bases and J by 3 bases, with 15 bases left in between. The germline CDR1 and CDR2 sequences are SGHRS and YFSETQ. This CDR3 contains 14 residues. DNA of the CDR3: TGCGCCAGCACGATACAGCCTTCGGACTATGGCTACACCTTC. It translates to CASTIQPSDYGYTF.

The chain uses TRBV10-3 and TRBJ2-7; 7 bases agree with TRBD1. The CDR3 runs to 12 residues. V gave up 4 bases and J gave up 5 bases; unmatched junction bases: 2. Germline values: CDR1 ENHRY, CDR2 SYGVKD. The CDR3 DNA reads TGTGCCATCAGTGCGACAGGGCACGAGCAGTACTTC. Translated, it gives CAISATGHEQYF.

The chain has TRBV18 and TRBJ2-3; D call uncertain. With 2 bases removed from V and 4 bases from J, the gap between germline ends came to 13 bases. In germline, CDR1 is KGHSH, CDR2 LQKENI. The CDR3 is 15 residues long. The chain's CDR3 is CASSPAAAHPDTQYF. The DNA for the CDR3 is TGTGCCAGCTCACCAGCGGCAGCCCACCCAGATACGCAGTATTTT.

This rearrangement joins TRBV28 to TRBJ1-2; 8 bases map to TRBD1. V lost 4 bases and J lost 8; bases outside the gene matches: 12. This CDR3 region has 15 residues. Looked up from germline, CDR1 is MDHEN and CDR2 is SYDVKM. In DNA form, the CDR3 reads TGTGCCAGCAGTTCCCGGACAGGGAGGGTTCGGGGCTACACCTTC. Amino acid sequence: CASSSRTGRVRGYTF.

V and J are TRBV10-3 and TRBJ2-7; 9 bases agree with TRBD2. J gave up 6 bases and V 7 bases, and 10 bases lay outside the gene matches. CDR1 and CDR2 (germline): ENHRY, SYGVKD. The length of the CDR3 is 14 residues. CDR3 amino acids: CAITAGGAGAEQYF. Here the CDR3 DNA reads TGTGCCATCACCGCGGGGGGGGCGGGTGCCGAGCAGTACTTC.

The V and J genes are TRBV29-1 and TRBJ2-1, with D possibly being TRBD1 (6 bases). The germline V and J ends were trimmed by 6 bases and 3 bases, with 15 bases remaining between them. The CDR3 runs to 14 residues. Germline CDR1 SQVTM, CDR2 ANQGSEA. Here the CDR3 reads CSVGPRTDYNEQFF. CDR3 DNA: TGCAGCGTAGGCCCCCGGACAGACTACAATGAGCAGTTCTTC.

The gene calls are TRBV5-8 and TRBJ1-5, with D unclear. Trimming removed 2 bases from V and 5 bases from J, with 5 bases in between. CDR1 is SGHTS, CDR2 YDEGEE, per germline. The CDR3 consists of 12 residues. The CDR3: CASSFSYQPQHF. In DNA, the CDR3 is TGTGCCAGCAGCTTTTCCTATCAGCCCCAGCATTTT.

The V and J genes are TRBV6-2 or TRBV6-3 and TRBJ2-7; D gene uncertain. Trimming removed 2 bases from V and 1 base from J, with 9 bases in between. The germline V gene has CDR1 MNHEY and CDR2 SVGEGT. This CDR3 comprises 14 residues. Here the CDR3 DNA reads TGTGCCAGCAGTTACCCCCTCAGGTCCTACGAGCAGTACTTC. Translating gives CASSYPLRSYEQYF.

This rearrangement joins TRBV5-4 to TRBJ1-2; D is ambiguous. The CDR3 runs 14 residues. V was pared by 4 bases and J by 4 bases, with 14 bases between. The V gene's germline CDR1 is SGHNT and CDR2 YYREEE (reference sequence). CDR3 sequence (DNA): TGTGCCAGCAGCCCACCTGGGGTGGGCTATGGCTACACCTTC. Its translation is CASSPPGVGYGYTF.

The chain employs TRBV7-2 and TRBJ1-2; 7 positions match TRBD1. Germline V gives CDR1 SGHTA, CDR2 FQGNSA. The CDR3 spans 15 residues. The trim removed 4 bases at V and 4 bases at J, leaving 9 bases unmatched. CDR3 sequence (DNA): TGTGCCAGCAGCTGGGTTCAGGGGGACTCCTATGGCTACACCTTC. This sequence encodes CASSWVQGDSYGYTF.

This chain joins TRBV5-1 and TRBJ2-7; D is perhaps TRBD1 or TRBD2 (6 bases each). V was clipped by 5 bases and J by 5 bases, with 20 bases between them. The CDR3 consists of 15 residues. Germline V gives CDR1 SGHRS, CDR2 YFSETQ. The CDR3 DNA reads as TGCGCCAGCAGTTTCCGGGGGCAGGGCTTCGACGAGCAGTACTTC. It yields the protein CASSFRGQGFDEQYF.